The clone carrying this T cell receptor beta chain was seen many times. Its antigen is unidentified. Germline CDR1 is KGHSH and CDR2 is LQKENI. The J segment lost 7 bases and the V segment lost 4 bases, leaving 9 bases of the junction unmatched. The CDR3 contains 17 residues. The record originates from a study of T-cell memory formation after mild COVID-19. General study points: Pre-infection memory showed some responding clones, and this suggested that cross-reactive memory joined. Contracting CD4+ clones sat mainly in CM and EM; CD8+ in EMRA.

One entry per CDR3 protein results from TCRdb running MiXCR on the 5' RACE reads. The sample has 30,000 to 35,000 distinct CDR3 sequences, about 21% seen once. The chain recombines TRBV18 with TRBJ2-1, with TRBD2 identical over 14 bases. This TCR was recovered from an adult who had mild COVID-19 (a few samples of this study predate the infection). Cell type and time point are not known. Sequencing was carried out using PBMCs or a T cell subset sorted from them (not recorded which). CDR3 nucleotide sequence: TGTGCCAGCTCACTGCCGACTAGCGGGAGGGCCAAGAATGAGCAGTTCTTC. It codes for CASSLPTSGRAKNEQFF.